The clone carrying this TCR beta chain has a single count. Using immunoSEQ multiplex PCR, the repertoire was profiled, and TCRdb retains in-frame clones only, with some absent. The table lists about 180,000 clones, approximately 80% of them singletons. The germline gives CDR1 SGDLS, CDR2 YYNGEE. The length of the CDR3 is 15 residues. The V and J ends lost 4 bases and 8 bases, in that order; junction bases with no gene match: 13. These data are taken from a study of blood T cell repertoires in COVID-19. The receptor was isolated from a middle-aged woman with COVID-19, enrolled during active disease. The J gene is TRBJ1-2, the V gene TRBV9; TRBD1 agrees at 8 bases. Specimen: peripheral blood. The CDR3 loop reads CASSPDPDRGGGYTF. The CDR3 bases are TGTGCCAGCAGCCCCGACCCTGACAGGGGTGGGGGCTACACCTTC. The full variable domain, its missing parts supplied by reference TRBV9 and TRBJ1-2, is DSGVTQTPKHLITATGQRVTLRCSPRSGDLSVYWYQQSLDQGLQFLIQYYNGEERAKGNILERFSAQQFPDLHSELNLSSLELGDSALYFCASSPDPDRGGGYTFGSGTRLTVV.